The 24 T cell receptor beta chains below all came from one sample that was sequenced in a study of blood T cell repertoires in COVID-19 (dated by TCRdb to 2019 to 2021). The library was built by means of the immunoSEQ multiplex PCR assay. Imported from immuneACCESS, the table was reduced by TCRdb to in-frame sequences with V and J called. These copies leave out some clones; in studies compared against another copy, an unresolved V gene accounts for under half, and the cause of the remainder is not known. The sample yields approximately 300,000 clones; under 90% were counted once. 1.8% of the sample goes to the ten largest clones. The material sequenced was peripheral blood. Every receptor here comes from a woman between 25 and 40 years old with COVID-19, enrolled during active disease.

The V gene is TRBV5-1, the J gene TRBJ1-1; possibly TRBD1 for D (5 bases). Germline V gene sequence: CDR1 SGHRS, CDR2 YFSETQ. The V and J ends lost 6 bases and 2 bases respectively, with 8 bases between them. There are 12 residues in the CDR3. CDR3 nucleotide sequence: TGCGCCAGCAAAAGGGGAAACACTGAAGCTTTCTTT. It is translated as CASKRGNTEAFF.

This clone was seen a handful of times. The rearrangement joins TRBV5-4 to TRBJ1-3; the match to TRBD1 covers 9 bases. Trimming took 4 bases from V and 4 from J; bases not matched to a gene: 9. CDR3 length: 16 residues. The V gene's germline CDR1 is SGHNT and CDR2 YYREEE (reference sequence). The CDR3 coding sequence is TGTGCCAGCAGCACCAGGACAGGGGCTTCCGGAAACACCATATATTTT. Translation gives CASSTRTGASGNTIYF.

This rearrangement joins TRBV27 to TRBJ1-5, with 9 nucleotides matching TRBD1. Unmatched junction bases numbered 8, after V lost 3 bases and J lost 8 bases. This CDR3 is built from 15 residues. Germline CDR1 MNHEY, CDR2 SMNVEV (reference sequence). The CDR3 DNA follows: TGTGCCAGCAGTTTTGCGGGGACAGGGAGGGAGCCCCAGCATTTT. Protein: CASSFAGTGREPQHF.

This rearrangement joins TRBV7-8 to TRBJ1-1; possible D gene TRBD1, 5 bases. This CDR3 is 17 amino acids long. With 1 base removed from V and 4 bases from J, the gap between germline ends came to 19 bases. Germline assignment: CDR1 SGHVS and CDR2 FQNEAQ. The CDR3 loop reads CASSLVLFGGARTEAFF. Written as DNA, the CDR3 is TGTGCCAGCAGCTTAGTTTTGTTCGGCGGGGCTCGCACTGAAGCTTTCTTT.

This clone was counted a few times. This chain uses TRBV4-2 with TRBJ1-1; 7 bases match TRBD1. The germline V gene encodes CDR1 LGHNA and CDR2 YNFKEQ. The CDR3 has 14 residues. Trimming removed 4 bases from V and 1 base from J; junction bases left unmatched: 3. The CDR3 spells CASSPRTGNTEAFF. In nucleotides, the CDR3 is TGTGCCAGCAGCCCGCGGACAGGGAACACTGAAGCTTTCTTT.

The chain has TRBV7-2 and TRBJ2-3, with 12 bases lining up with TRBD2. The germline CDR1 and CDR2 sequences are SGHTA and FQGNSA. This CDR3 has 16 residues. Unmatched junction bases numbered 5, after V lost 5 bases and J lost 2 bases. The CDR3 protein is CASSKGLAGFTDTQYF. As DNA, the CDR3 is TGTGCCAGCAGCAAGGGACTAGCGGGTTTCACAGATACGCAGTATTTT.

For the CDR3, the DNA is TGTGCCAGCAGCTTATTGACGGGGGGAAATTCACCCCTCCACTTT. It translates to CASSLLTGGNSPLHF. The chain has TRBV13 and TRBJ1-6, with D possibly matching TRBD1 (5 bases). V lost 2 bases and J lost 7, with 12 bases in between. This CDR3 has 15 residues. CDR1 PRHDT and CDR2 FYEKMQ come from the germline V gene (reference sequence). Filled out from reference TRBV13 and TRBJ1-6, the complete variable domain reads AAGVIQSPRHLIKEKRETATLKCYPIPRHDTVYWYQQGPGQDPQFLISFYEKMQSDKGSIPDRFSAQQFSDYHSELNMSSLELGDSALYFCASSLLTGGNSPLHFGNGTRLTVT.

This chain links TRBV18 with TRBJ1-1; D unresolved. Trimming took 5 bases from V and 1 from J, leaving 5 bases between them. Germline loops: CDR1 KGHSH, CDR2 LQKENI. This CDR3 contains 12 residues. The DNA of the CDR3 is TGTGCCAGCTCATTACAGAACACTGAAGCTTTCTTT. Its translation is CASSLQNTEAFF.

This chain joins TRBV5-1 and TRBJ1-4; possible D gene TRBD1, 6 bases. Germline V gives CDR1 SGHRS, CDR2 YFSETQ. Between the trimmed V and J ends, which lost 5 bases and 4 bases, there was a span of 12 bases. This CDR3 spans 14 amino acids. CDR3 nucleotides: TGCGCCAGCAGGTCACAGGGAAATAATGAAAAACTGTTTTTT. It encodes CASRSQGNNEKLFF.

V and J are TRBV20-1 and TRBJ2-3, with a possible D match to TRBD1 (6 bases). The CDR3 contains 14 residues. With 3 bases removed from V and 0 bases from J, the gap between germline ends came to 10 bases. Germline loops: CDR1 DFQATT, CDR2 SNEGSKA (reference sequence). CDR3 residues: CSASSGESTDTQYF. CDR3 nucleotides: TGCAGTGCTAGTTCAGGGGAGAGCACAGATACGCAGTATTTT.

This clone was picked up many times. The V and J genes are TRBV30 and TRBJ1-2, with 8 positions matching TRBD1. J was trimmed by 6 bases and V by 5 bases; bases with no gene match: 5. CDR1 and CDR2 (germline): GTSNPN, SVGIG (reference sequence). The CDR3 is 12 residues long. The CDR3 sequence: CAWVTDRDGYTF. For the CDR3, the DNA is TGTGCCTGGGTGACGGACAGGGATGGCTACACCTTC.

This clone was found once. J is TRBJ2-2 and V is TRBV4-3, with no clear D. The CDR3 runs 16 residues. CDR1 LGHNA and CDR2 YSLEER come from the germline V gene. The germline V and J ends were trimmed by 0 bases and 5 bases, with 13 bases remaining between them. CDR3 residues: CASSQDRHSGTGELFF. CDR3 DNA sequence: TGCGCCAGCAGCCAAGATCGGCACAGTGGGACCGGGGAGCTGTTTTTT.

The chain uses TRBV12-3 or TRBV12-4 and TRBJ2-2, with 7 bases lining up with TRBD2. The length of the CDR3 is 13 residues. V lost 5 bases and J lost 7; bases outside the gene matches: 4. CDR3 amino acids: CASSPRGVGELFF. In DNA, the CDR3 is TGTGCCAGCAGTCCACGGGGGGTCGGGGAGCTGTTTTTT.

This chain connects TRBV5-1 to TRBJ1-5, with D maybe TRBD1 (6 bases). Trimming left V 4 bases short and J 4 bases short, with 18 bases between. Germline V gene sequence: CDR1 SGHRS, CDR2 YFSETQ. The CDR3 loop spans 16 amino acids. CDR3 region: CASSPTYREGNQPQHF. CDR3 bases: TGCGCCAGCAGCCCAACTTACAGGGAGGGGAATCAGCCCCAGCATTTT. The whole variable domain, remainder taken from reference TRBV5-1 and TRBJ1-5, is KAGVTQTPRYLIKTRGQQVTLSCSPISGHRSVSWYQQTPGQGLQFLFEYFSETQRNKGNFPGRFSGRQFSNSRSEMNVSTLELGDSALYLCASSPTYREGNQPQHFGDGTRLSIL.

This rearrangement joins TRBV27 to TRBJ1-6; D is possibly TRBD1 (5 bases). The CDR3 has 18 residues. V lost 5 bases and J lost 0, with 17 bases in between. In germline, CDR1 is MNHEY, CDR2 SMNVEV (reference sequence). CDR3 in amino acids: CASSPRGRGSSYNSPLHF. Written as DNA, the CDR3 is TGTGCCAGCAGTCCTCGAGGACGGGGGAGCTCCTATAATTCACCCCTCCACTTT.

The V call is TRBV7-9, the J call TRBJ2-5, with TRBD2 identical over 8 bases. The CDR3 is 13 residues long. With 5 bases clipped from V and 9 bases from J, the junction kept 8 bases outside the gene matches. CDR1 is SEHNR and CDR2 is FQNEAQ in the germline V gene (reference sequence). CDR3 bases: TGTGCCAGCAGCCCAAGCCCCGGGGGGGCCCAGTACTTC. Encoded protein: CASSPSPGGAQYF.

The gene calls are TRBV11-2 and TRBJ1-1, with D hard to call. The CDR3 runs to 15 residues. V gave up 4 bases and J gave up 0 bases, with 12 bases separating them. Germline V gene sequence: CDR1 SGHAT, CDR2 FQNNGV. The CDR3 protein is CASSSTPAVNTEAFF. For the CDR3, the DNA is TGTGCCAGCAGCTCCACCCCCGCAGTGAACACTGAAGCTTTCTTT.

The chain is built from TRBV6-1 and TRBJ2-7, with 9 bases identical to TRBD1. This CDR3 contains 15 residues. The V gene's germline CDR1 is MNHNS and CDR2 SASEGT. With V trimmed by 3 bases and J by 5 bases, 8 bases remained unmatched. CDR3: CASSEPGQGSHEQYF. CDR3 sequence (DNA): TGTGCCAGCAGTGAGCCGGGACAGGGTTCGCACGAGCAGTACTTC.

A note on this clone: The sample holds other DNA sequences that translate to the same CDR3. This chain connects TRBV18 to TRBJ1-1, with D possibly being TRBD1 (5 bases). Germline CDR1 reads KGHSH; CDR2 reads LQKENI. Trimming pared 3 bases from V and 0 bases from J, leaving 11 bases between. This CDR3 contains 15 residues. CDR3 residues: CASSPLDSLNTEAFF. CDR3 coding DNA: TGTGCCAGCTCACCCCTCGACAGCTTGAACACTGAAGCTTTCTTT. Based on the CDR3 plus reference TRBV18 and TRBJ1-1, the full variable domain is NAGVMQNPRHLVRRRGQEARLRCSPMKGHSHVYWYRQLPEEGLKFMVYLQKENIIDESGMPKERFSAEFPKEGPSILRIQQVVRGDSAAYFCASSPLDSLNTEAFFGQGTRLTVV.

The chain has TRBV4-3 and TRBJ1-1; D gene uncertain. This CDR3 is 15 amino acids long. Germline values: CDR1 LGHNA, CDR2 YSLEER. The V end lost 0 bases, the J end lost 1 base, and 9 bases lay between the germline ends. CDR3 loop: CASSQDRGWNTEAFF. The CDR3 bases are TGCGCCAGCAGCCAAGACCGAGGTTGGAACACTGAAGCTTTCTTT.

The chain joins TRBV5-6 to TRBJ2-1, with D perhaps TRBD2 (5 bases). The V gene's germline CDR1 is SGHDT and CDR2 YYEEEE. The CDR3 runs 19 residues. V was cut by 4 bases and J by 8 bases, with 31 bases left in between. CDR3 bases: TGTGCCAGCAGCCAGACCATACCAATCGAGGGTCGATGGGCCGATGAGCAGTTCTTC. This translates into CASSQTIPIEGRWADEQFF.

V is TRBV19 and J is TRBJ1-1; 7 bases are a match to TRBD1. This CDR3 contains 11 residues. Per the germline V gene, CDR1 is LNHDA and CDR2 is SQIVND (reference sequence). The J segment lost 9 bases and the V segment lost 8 bases, leaving 6 bases of the junction unmatched. The CDR3 sequence is CASLGQSKAFF. CDR3 DNA: TGTGCCAGTTTGGGACAGTCGAAAGCTTTCTTT.

In regard to this clone: At one of its ends the junction is not consistent with the germline gene, which may arise from a read error. CDR3 bases: TGTGCCAGCAGTGAAGCGCGAATAGCGGGGGGTCTCCGGGATTTT. Translation: CASSEARIAGGLRDF. This chain uses TRBV2 with TRBJ2-3; 10 nucleotides agree with TRBD2. CDR3 length: 15 residues. The germline V gene encodes CDR1 SNHLY and CDR2 FYNNEI.

The V gene is TRBV25-1, the J gene TRBJ2-7, with 9 bases aligning to TRBD1. After removal of 6 bases from V and 7 bases from J, the junction contained 10 bases not matched to a gene. Germline V gene sequence: CDR1 MGHDK, CDR2 SYGVNS. This CDR3 is 14 amino acids long. The CDR3 protein is CASRPGTGQWEQYF. The CDR3 DNA follows: TGTGCCAGCAGGCCCGGGACAGGGCAGTGGGAGCAGTACTTC.